The present entry profiles one T cell receptor (beta chain) with its context. This clone was picked up one time. It has no known antigen specificity. The sample holds no much larger clone one base away, and base qualities are not on file. V and J are truncated by 0 bases and 5 bases respectively, leaving an intervening sequence of 10 bases. Taken from cysteine to phenylalanine, the CDR3 has 13 residues. CDR3 DNA is the only sequence kept; it has 39 bases, read in frame from the first base. Taken from the germline V gene (reference sequence), the CDR1 and CDR2 loops are GTSNPN and SVGIG. This record comes from a study of graft-versus-host responses after intestinal transplantation (dated by TCRdb to 2020 to 2023). Study-level background: The transplants that recipients got were multivisceral, liver-intestinal, or isolated intestinal. Anti-thymocyte globulin induction was given to all recipients, followed by maintenance tacrolimus and steroids for around three years. Instead of going to the commercial service, samples from three later patients were sequenced in-house on an Illumina MiSeq and processed with MiXCR. Graft-versus-host and host-versus-graft alloreactive T cell clones were tracked in the graft, circulation and bone marrow after intestinal transplantation using bulk TCR-beta CDR3 sequencing. Of the 20 to 25 intestinal transplant recipients enrolled in the cohort, one of whom was a retransplant, 3 patients without pretransplant specimens were excluded. A peak of at least 4% donor T cells among recipient peripheral blood mononuclear cells was the definition used for donor T cell macrochimerism. To identify alloreactive clones, pre-transplant mixed lymphocyte reaction products were sequenced and compared with unstimulated pre-transplant donor and recipient T cells.

This specimen's time point label, interpreted: cells obtained before transplantation from donor or recipient. CD3+CD4+ and CD3+CD8+ populations were FACS-sorted from unstimulated pre-transplant donor and recipient cells taken from spleen or lymph nodes. The library was built by means of the immunoSEQ multiplex PCR assay. In most patients, genomic DNA was isolated using the Qiagen DNeasy Blood and Tissue Kit and sent frozen to Adaptive Biotechnologies for TCR sequencing. For most patients, high-throughput TCR-beta CDR3 sequencing of genomic DNA was performed by Adaptive Biotechnologies. Under the source paper's analysis protocol: Adaptive's ImmunoSEQ software was the source of the TCR sequencing data for 15 to 20 patients, while a few other patients were processed with MiXCR and VDJtools. To correct CD4 versus CD8 sorting errors, sequences present in both subsets at a frequency ratio below 5:1 were removed. Because the origin of CDR3 nucleotide sequences shared between donor and recipient could not be assigned, those sequences were removed. Alloreactive clones required at least 2-fold expansion over unstimulated cells and minimum CFSE-low frequency of 0.002% (template counts) or 0.001% (read counts). A clone was considered mappable if detected in the sequenced pre-transplant spleen, lymph node, or MLR CFSE-low populations of the donor or recipient. The cumulative frequency of alloreactive clones was calculated as a percentage of all sequences, weighted by copy number. The table was pulled from immuneACCESS by TCRdb, which kept in-frame rearrangements only. Such tables lose some clones; where checked, under half of the loss comes from unresolved V genes, and the rest has no known cause. The D gene and trimming were derived from the DNA, and the V and J assignments and clone size from that table. The sample table records about 100,000 clones; roughly 87% of these occur just once. About 0.95% of the sample rests with the top ten.

General conclusions and limits of the study: GvH clones were detected in recipient bone marrow, and some of these GvH clones were observed earlier in ileal mucosa or blood, consistent with an intestinal mucosal origin. Conclusions were limited by the relatively low number and heterogeneity of intestinal transplant patients. In the allografts of patients with donor T cell macrochimerism, GvH to HvG T cell clonal ratios were high. Early after transplant, declines in HvG clones were associated with peak levels of circulating GvH clones.

The chain couples TRBV30 to TRBJ2-5; TRBD1 might be the D gene, on 5 matching bases. The material sequenced was unstimulated CD4+ T cells sorted from spleen or lymph node cells, taken before transplant. This clonotype was sampled from a human donor who was the organ donor for an intestinal transplant. Read as DNA, the sequence is TGTGCCTGGAGTGTATCAGGGTGGGAGACCCAGTACTTC. It encodes CAWSVSGWETQYF. With the portions outside the CDR3 filled from the reference TRBV30 and TRBJ2-5 genes, the complete variable region becomes SQTIHQWPATLVQPVGSPLSLECTVEGTSNPNLYWYRQAAGRGLQLLFYSVGIGQISSEVPQNLSASRPQDRQFILSSKKLLLSDSGFYLCAWSVSGWETQYFGPGTRLLVL.